This T cell receptor (beta chain) is from a study of cytomegalovirus exposure and HLA in healthy donors. The primer mix had 60 Vbeta and 13 Jbeta primers. The table came from immunoSEQ multiplex PCR; TCRdb's copy has only in-frame clones and leaves some out. The repertoire holds 180,000 or so clones, with about 85% as singletons. The CDR3 spans 14 residues. CDR1 is MNHEY and CDR2 is SVGAGI in the germline V gene. V lost 5 bases to trimming and J lost 0 bases, with 11 bases between them. What was sequenced was PBMCs. The source of this sequence is a girl aged 10 to 17 in good health and CMV-seropositive. The genes are TRBV6-5 and TRBJ2-7; D perhaps matches TRBD1 (6 bases). The CDR3 loop reads CASSLRDNSYEQYF. CDR3 nucleotide sequence: TGTGCCAGCAGTCTTCGGGACAACTCCTACGAGCAGTACTTC.